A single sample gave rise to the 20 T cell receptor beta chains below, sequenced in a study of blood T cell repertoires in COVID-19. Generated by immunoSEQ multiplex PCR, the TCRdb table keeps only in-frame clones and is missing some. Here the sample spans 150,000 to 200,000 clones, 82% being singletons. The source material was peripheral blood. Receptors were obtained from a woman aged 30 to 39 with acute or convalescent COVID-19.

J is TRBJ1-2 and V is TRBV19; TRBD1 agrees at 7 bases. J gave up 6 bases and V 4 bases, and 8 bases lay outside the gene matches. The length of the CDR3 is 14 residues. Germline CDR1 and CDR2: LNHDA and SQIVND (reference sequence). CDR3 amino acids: CASSTRDSWNGYTF. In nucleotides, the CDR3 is TGTGCCAGTAGTACTCGGGACAGCTGGAATGGCTACACCTTC.

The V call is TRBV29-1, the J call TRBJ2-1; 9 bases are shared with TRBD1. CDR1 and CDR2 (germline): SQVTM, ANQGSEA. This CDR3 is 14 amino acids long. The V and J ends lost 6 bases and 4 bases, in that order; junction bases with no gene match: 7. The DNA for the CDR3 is TGCAGCGTAGCCTCCGGGACAGGGTACAATGAGCAGTTCTTC. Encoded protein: CSVASGTGYNEQFF.

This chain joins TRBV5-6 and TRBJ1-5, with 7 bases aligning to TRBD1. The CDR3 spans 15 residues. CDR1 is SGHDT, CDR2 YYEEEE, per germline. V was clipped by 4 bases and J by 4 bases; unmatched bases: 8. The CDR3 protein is CASSPRQGVNQPQHF. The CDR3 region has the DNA TGTGCCAGCAGCCCCCGACAGGGAGTAAATCAGCCCCAGCATTTT.

The CDR3 DNA is TGTGCCAGTAGTGCCCTGACAGCTTTCAACACTGAAGCTTTCTTT. Protein product: CASSALTAFNTEAFF. This rearrangement joins TRBV19 to TRBJ1-1; TRBD1 might be the D (5 bases). Trimming removed 5 bases from V and 2 bases from J, with 15 bases in between. There are 15 residues in the CDR3. Germline loops: CDR1 LNHDA, CDR2 SQIVND (reference sequence).

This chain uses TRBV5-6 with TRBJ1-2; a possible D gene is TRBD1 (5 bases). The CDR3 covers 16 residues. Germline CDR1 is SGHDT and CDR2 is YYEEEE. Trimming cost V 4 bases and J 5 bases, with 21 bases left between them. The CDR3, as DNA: TGTGCCAGCAGCCGCGATCTTGGGGGGGTAGGATATGGCTACACCTTC. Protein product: CASSRDLGGVGYGYTF.

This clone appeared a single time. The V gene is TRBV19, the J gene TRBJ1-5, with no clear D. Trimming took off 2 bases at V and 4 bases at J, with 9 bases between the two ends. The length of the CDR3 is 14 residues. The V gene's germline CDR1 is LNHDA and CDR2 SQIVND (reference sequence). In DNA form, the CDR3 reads TGTGCCAGTAGTATATCTGGGGAGAATCAGCCCCAGCATTTT. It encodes CASSISGENQPQHF. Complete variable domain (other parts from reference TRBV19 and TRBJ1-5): DGGITQSPKYLFRKEGQNVTLSCEQNLNHDAMYWYRQDPGQGLRLIYYSQIVNDFQKGDIAEGYSVSREKKESFPLTVTSAQKNPTAFYLCASSISGENQPQHFGDGTRLSIL.

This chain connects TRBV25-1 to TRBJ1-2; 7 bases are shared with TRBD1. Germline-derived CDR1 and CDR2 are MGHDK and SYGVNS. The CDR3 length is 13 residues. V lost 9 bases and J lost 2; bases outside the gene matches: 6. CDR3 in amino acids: CASATGHNYGYTF. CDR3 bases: TGTGCCAGTGCGACAGGGCACAACTATGGCTACACCTTC.

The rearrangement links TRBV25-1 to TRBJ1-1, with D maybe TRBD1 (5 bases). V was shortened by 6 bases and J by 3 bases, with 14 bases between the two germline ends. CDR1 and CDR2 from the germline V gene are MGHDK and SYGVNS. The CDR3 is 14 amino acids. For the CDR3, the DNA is TGTGCCAGCAGGTCGCAGGGATGGGACACTGAAGCTTTCTTT. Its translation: CASRSQGWDTEAFF.

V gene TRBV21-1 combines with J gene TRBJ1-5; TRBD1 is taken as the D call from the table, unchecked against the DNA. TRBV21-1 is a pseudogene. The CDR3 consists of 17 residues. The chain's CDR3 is CATARTGEPNSNQPQHF. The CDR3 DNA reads TGTGCCACAGCTCGGACAGGGGAACCTAATAGCAATCAGCCCCAGCATTTT.

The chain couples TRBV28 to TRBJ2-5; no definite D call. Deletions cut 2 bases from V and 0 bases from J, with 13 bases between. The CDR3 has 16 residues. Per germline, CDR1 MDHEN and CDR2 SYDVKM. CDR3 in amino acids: CASSLMGTPDQETQYF. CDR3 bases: TGTGCCAGCAGTTTAATGGGCACACCTGACCAAGAGACCCAGTACTTC.

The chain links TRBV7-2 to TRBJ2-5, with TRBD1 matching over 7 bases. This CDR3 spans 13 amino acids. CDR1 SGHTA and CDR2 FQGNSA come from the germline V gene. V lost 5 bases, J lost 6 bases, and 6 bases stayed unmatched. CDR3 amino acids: CASSRDREKTQYF. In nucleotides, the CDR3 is TGTGCCAGCAGCCGTGACAGGGAAAAGACCCAGTACTTC.

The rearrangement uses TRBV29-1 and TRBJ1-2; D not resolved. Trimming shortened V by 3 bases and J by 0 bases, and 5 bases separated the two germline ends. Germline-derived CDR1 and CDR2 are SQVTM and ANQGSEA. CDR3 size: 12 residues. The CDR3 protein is CSVDWPNYGYTF. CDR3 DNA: TGCAGCGTTGATTGGCCTAACTATGGCTACACCTTC.

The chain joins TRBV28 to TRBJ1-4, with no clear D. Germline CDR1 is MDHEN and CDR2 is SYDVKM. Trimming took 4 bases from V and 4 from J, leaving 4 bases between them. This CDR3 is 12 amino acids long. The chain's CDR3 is CASSSFNEKLFF. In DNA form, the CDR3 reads TGTGCCAGCAGTTCCTTTAATGAAAAACTGTTTTTT.

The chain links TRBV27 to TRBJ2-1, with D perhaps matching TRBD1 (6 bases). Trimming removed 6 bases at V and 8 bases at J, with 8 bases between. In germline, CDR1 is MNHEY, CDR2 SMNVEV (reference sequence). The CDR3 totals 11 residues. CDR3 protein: CASSQGYEQFF. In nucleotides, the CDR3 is TGTGCCAGCAGCCAGGGGTATGAGCAGTTCTTC.

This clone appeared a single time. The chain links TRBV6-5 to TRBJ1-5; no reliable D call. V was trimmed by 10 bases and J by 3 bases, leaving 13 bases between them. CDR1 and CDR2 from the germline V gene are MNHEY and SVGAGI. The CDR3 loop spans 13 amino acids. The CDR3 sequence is CATKTGDNQPQHF. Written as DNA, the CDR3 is TGTGCCACCAAGACCGGGGACAATCAGCCCCAGCATTTT.

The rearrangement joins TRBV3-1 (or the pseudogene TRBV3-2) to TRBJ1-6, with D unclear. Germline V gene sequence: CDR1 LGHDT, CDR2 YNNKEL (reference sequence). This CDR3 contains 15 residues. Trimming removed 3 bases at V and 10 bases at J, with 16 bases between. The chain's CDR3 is CASSQGIGPGSPLHF. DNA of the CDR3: TGTGCCAGCAGCCAGGGTATAGGGCCGGGATCACCCCTCCACTTT.

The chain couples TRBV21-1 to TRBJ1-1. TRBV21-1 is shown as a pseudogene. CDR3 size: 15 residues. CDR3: CARLSRRTGGTEAFF. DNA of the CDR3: TGTGCCAGACTATCTCGAAGGACGGGGGGGACTGAAGCTTTCTTT.

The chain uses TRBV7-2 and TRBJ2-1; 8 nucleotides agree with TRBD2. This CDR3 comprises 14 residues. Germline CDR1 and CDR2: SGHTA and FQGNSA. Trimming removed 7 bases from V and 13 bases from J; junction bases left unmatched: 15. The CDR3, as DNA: TGTGCCAGCATCATGGCGGGGGGCCCCAGGGGCCAGTTCTTC. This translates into CASIMAGGPRGQFF.

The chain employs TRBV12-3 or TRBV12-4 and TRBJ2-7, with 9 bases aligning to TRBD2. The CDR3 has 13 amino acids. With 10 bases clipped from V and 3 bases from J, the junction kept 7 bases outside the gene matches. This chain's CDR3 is CATRAGGFYEQYF. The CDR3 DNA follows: TGTGCCACCAGAGCGGGAGGATTCTACGAGCAGTACTTC.

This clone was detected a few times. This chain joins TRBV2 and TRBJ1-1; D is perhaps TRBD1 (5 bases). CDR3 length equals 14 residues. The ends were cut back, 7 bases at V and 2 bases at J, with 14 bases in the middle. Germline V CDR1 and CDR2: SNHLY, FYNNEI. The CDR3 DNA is TGTGCCAGCACTGTCCGGGACTATAACACTGAAGCTTTCTTT. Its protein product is CASTVRDYNTEAFF.